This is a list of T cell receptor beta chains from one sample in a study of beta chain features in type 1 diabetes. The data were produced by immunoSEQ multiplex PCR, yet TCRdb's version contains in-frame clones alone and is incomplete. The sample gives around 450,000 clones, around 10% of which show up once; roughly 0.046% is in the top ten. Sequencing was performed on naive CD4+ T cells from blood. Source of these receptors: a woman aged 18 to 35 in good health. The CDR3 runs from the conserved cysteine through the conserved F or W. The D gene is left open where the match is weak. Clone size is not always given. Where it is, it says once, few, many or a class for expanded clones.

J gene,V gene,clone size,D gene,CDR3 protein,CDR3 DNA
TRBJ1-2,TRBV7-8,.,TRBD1,CASSLLGGTGNLNYGYTF,TGTGCCAGCAGCTTATTAGGAGGGACAGGGAATCTTAACTATGGCTACACCTTC
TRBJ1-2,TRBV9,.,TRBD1,CASSAPGGSYGYTF,TGTGCCAGCAGCGCCCCAGGGGGATCCTATGGCTACACCTTC
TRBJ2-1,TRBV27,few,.,CASSLYYSISSYNEQFF,TGTGCCAGCAGTTTATATTACTCCATAAGCTCCTACAATGAGCAGTTCTTC
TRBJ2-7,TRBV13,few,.,CATQKPRPDSPTYEQYF,TGTGCCACGCAAAAACCAAGACCCGACAGCCCGACCTACGAGCAGTACTTC
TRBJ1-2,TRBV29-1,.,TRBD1,CSVGTGVSYGYTF,TGCAGCGTTGGGACAGGGGTTAGCTATGGCTACACCTTC
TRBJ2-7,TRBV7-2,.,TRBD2,CASSPRVGGPYEQYF,TGTGCCAGCAGCCCGAGGGTGGGAGGGCCTTACGAGCAGTACTTC
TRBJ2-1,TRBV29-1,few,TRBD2,CSVRLGLAGGSEQFF,TGCAGCGTCCGACTGGGACTAGCGGGGGGGAGTGAGCAGTTCTTC
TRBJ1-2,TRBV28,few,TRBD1,CASRPESRDRAEYTF,TGTGCCAGCAGACCCGAAAGCCGGGACAGGGCGGAGTACACCTTC
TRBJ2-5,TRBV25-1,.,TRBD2,CASREGGSPETQYF,TGTGCCAGCAGGGAGGGAGGGTCACCAGAGACCCAGTACTTC
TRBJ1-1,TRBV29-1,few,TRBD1,CSADRAGTEAFF,TGCAGCGCAGACAGGGCCGGCACTGAAGCTTTCTTT
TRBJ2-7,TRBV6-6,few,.,CASSRFTGGAYEQYF,TGTGCCAGCAGCCGATTCACAGGGGGGGCCTACGAGCAGTACTTC
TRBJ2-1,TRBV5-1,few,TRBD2,CATRGGEGVYNEQFF,TGCGCCACCCGCGGGGGGGAGGGCGTCTACAATGAGCAGTTCTTC
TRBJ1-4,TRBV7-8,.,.,CASSVDGAGEKLFF,TGTGCCAGCAGCGTAGACGGCGCGGGGGAAAAACTGTTTTTT
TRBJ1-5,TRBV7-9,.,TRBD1,CASSLQGGDFSNQPQHF,TGTGCCAGCAGCCTCCAGGGGGGAGACTTCAGCAATCAGCCCCAGCATTTT
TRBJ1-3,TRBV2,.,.,CASGDTGNTIYF,TGTGCCAGTGGAGACACTGGAAACACCATATATTTT
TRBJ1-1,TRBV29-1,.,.,CSVAVAGQKNTEAFF,TGCAGCGTTGCGGTCGCTGGACAGAAGAACACTGAAGCTTTCTTT
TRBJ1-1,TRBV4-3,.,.,CASSQAPGSEAFF,TGCGCCAGCAGCCAAGCTCCGGGTTCGGAAGCTTTCTTT
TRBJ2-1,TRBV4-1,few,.,CASSQGRGRNNEQFF,TGCGCCAGCAGCCAGGGCCGAGGGCGTAACAATGAGCAGTTCTTC
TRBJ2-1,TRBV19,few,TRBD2,CASSILAGKSQSNEQFF,TGTGCCAGTAGTATACTAGCGGGAAAGTCCCAGTCCAATGAGCAGTTCTTC
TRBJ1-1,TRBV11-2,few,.,CASSPGGTEAFF,TGTGCCAGCAGCCCCGGCGGCACTGAAGCTTTCTTT
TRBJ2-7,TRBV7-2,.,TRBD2,CASVLGLAGVYEQYF,TGTGCCAGCGTACTCGGACTAGCGGGAGTCTACGAGCAGTACTTC
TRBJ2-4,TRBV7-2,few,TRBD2,CASSPGSGGQTAKNIQYF,TGTGCCAGCAGCCCCGGTAGCGGGGGACAAACAGCCAAAAACATTCAGTACTTC
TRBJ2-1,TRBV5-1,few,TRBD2,CASREAGDEQFF,TGCGCCAGCAGGGAAGCGGGAGATGAGCAGTTCTTC
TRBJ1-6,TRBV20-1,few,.,CSATPLHF,TGCAGTGCGACACCCCTCCACTTT
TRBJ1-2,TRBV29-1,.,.,CSVLGGQKGYTF,TGCAGCGTTCTCGGGGGGCAAAAGGGCTACACCTTC
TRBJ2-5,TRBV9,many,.,CASSADGTAGGTQYF,TGTGCCAGCAGCGCCGATGGGACTGCCGGGGGGACCCAGTACTTC